These 3 T cell receptor beta chains originate from one sample sequenced in a study of siplizumab effects on memory and regulatory T cells. For these receptors, no antigen is known. The authors kept the mixed lymphocyte reaction cells in coculture at 37°C for approximately 6 days. Clones were sequenced by immunoSEQ multiplex PCR, and TCRdb holds only the in-frame ones, with some missing. Of approximately 20,000 clones listed, approximately 40% are singletons. Source material: CFSE-low (dividing) CD4+ T cells sorted from an allogeneic mixed lymphocyte reaction. The receptors here all came from a human donor in good health; the cells came from an allogeneic mixed lymphocyte reaction. Some clones in this sample may be carry-over from other donors' samples.

The rearrangement links TRBV7-9 to TRBJ2-3, with a weak D call TRBD1 (6 bases). The CDR3 runs to 16 residues. V lost 4 bases to trimming and J lost 1 base, with 15 bases between them. Germline loops: CDR1 SEHNR, CDR2 FQNEAQ (reference sequence). CDR3 amino acids: CASSSRFWGRTDTQYF. The CDR3 DNA sequence: TGTGCCAGCAGCTCCCGGTTTTGGGGGCGCACAGATACGCAGTATTTT.

There are a few counts of this clone. This chain joins TRBV10-3 and TRBJ2-5; 7 positions match TRBD2. Germline V gives CDR1 ENHRY, CDR2 SYGVKD. The CDR3 runs to 12 residues. With 11 bases clipped from V and 4 bases from J, the junction kept 7 bases outside the gene matches. The CDR3 DNA reads as TGTGCCGCCCGGACTAGGGGAGAGACCCAGTACTTC. Translating it yields CAARTRGETQYF.

This clone has just a few counts. The V gene is TRBV6-5, the J gene TRBJ1-2; 8 bases line up with TRBD1. The CDR3 loop spans 15 amino acids. Germline CDR1 and CDR2: MNHEY and SVGAGI. The V segment lost 0 bases and the J segment 8 bases; nucleotides outside the gene matches: 8. Here the CDR3 DNA reads TGTGCCAGCAGTTACTCCAGGGGGCTCCCATGGGGCTACACCTTC. Translating it yields CASSYSRGLPWGYTF.